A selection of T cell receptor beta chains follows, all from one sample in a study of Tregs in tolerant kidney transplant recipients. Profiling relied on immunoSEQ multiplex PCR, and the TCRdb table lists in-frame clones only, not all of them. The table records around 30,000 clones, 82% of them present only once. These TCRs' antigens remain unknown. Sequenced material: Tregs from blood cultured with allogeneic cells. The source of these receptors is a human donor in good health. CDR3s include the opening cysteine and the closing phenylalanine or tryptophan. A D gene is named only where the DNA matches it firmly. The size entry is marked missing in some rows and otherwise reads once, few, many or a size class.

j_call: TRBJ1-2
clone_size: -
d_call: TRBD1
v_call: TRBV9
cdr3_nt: TGTGCCAGCAGGGGACAGGGGGCATCTAACTATGGCTACACCTTC
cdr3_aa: CASRGQGASNYGYTF

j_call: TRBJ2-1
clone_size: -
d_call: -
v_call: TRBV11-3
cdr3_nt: TGTGCCAGCAGCCGCTCCGGGCCGTACAATGAGCAGTTCTTC
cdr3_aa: CASSRSGPYNEQFF

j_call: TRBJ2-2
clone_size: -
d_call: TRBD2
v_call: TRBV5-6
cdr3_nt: TGTGCCAGCAGGGTTTACGGGACTACCTTTTCCGGGGAGCTGTTTTTT
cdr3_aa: CASRVYGTTFSGELFF

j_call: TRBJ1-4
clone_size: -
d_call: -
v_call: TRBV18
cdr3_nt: TGTGCCAGCTCACGAACCAGGGGAACCAGGGAAAAACTGTTTTTT
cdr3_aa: CASSRTRGTREKLFF

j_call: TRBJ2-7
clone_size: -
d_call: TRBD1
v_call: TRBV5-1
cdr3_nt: TGCGCCAGCAGCTCGGGACAGGGGTACGAGCAGTACTTC
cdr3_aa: CASSSGQGYEQYF

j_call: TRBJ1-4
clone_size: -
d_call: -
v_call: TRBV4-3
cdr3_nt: TGCGCCAGCAGCCGTCGCTTTCTTATCCGCGAAAAACTGTTTTTT
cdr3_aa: CASSRRFLIREKLFF

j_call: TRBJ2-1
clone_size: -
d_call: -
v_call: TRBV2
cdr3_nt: TGTGCCAGCAGTGAAGCGAGGGATGAGCAGTTCTTC
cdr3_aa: CASSEARDEQFF

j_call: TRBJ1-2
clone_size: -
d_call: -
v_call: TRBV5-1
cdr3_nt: TGCGCCAGCAGCTTGAGATGGAACTATGGCTACACCTTC
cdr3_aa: CASSLRWNYGYTF

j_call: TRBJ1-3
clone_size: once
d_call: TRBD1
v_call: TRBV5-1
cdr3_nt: TGCGCCAGCAGCGCGGGACAGGGGGGCGCCTCTGGAAACACCATATATTTT
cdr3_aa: CASSAGQGGASGNTIYF

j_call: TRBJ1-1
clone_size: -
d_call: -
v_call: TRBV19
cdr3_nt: TGTGCCAGTAGTATACGAGGGGGTGCCACTGAAGCTTTCTTT
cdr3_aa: CASSIRGGATEAFF

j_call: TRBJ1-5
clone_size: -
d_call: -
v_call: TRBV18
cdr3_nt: TGTGCCAGCTCATCGGGACGGATTCAGCCCCAGCATTTT
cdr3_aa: CASSSGRIQPQHF